The present T cell receptor beta chain was sequenced within a study of CD8 T cells in ankylosing spondylitis. Whole-study findings and limits: Earlier studies detected some motif variants in reactive arthritis synovial fluid and blood. The study identified a TCR beta motif of several highly homologous variants that appeared characteristic of ankylosing spondylitis blood.

As the method for making TCR beta libraries, quantitative 5'-RACE with molecular barcodes was used. TCRdb re-called the 5' RACE reads with MiXCR, one entry per CDR3 protein. Counted here are approximately 540,000 distinct CDR3 sequences, roughly 13% occurring once; the ten biggest clones make up approximately 6.3%. Comments on this clonotype: Its antigen is unknown.

Per the germline V gene, CDR1 is SGDLS and CDR2 is YYNGEE. The V gene end was trimmed by 0 bases and the J gene end by 0 bases; junction bases not matched to a gene: 13. The CDR3 contains 19 residues. The source of this sequence is a male donor with ankylosing spondylitis. Input material: blood, either unsorted or a sorted T cell fraction (not recorded which). The genes are TRBV9 and TRBJ2-3; 7 bases are a match to TRBD1. The CDR3 nucleotides read TGTGCCAGCAGCGTAGCTACGTGGACAGGAAATCCTAGCACAGATACGCAGTATTTT. Protein product: CASSVATWTGNPSTDTQYF.